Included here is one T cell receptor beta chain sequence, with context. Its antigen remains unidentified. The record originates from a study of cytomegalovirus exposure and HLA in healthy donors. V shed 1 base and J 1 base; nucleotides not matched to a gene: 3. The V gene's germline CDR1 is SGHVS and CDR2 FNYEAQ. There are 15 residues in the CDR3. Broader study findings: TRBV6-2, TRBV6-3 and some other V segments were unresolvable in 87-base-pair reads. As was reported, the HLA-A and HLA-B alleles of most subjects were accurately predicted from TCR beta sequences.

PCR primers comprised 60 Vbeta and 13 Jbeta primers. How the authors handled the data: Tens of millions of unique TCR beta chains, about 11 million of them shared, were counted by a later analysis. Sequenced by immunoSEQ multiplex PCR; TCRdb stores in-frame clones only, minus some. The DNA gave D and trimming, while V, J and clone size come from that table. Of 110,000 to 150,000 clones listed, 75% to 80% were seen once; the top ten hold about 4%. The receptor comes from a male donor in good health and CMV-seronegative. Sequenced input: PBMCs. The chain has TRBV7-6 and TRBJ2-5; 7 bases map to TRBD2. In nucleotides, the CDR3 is TGTGCCAGCAGCTTAGTCCCTAGCGGCCAAGAGACCCAGTACTTC. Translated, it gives CASSLVPSGQETQYF.